This T cell receptor beta chain was identified during a study of blood T cell repertoires in COVID-19. In the study overall: Samples came from the United States, Italy and Spain, spanning acute and convalescent COVID-19. T cells, B-cell-depleted T cells, or PBMCs provided the cDNA or gDNA that served as material.

This CDR3 contains 10 residues. Source study methods: From reference gene primer amplification, estimates of nucleated cell counts were derived. Here immunoSEQ multiplex PCR was the method, and the copy in TCRdb shows in-frame clones only, minus some. Clone size and V and J calls were adopted from that table, with D and trimming inferred from the DNA. The table has about 16,000 clones, around 84% seen once. The genes are TRBV21-1 and TRBJ2-5; TRBD2, as called in the table, went unchecked against the DNA. TRBV21-1 is recorded as a pseudogene. The specimen sequenced was peripheral blood. The TCR originated in a human donor with active COVID-19. The donor label of this sample is uncertain. CDR3 residues: CASSQETQYF. The CDR3 DNA is TGTGCCAGTAGCCAAGAGACCCAGTACTTC.